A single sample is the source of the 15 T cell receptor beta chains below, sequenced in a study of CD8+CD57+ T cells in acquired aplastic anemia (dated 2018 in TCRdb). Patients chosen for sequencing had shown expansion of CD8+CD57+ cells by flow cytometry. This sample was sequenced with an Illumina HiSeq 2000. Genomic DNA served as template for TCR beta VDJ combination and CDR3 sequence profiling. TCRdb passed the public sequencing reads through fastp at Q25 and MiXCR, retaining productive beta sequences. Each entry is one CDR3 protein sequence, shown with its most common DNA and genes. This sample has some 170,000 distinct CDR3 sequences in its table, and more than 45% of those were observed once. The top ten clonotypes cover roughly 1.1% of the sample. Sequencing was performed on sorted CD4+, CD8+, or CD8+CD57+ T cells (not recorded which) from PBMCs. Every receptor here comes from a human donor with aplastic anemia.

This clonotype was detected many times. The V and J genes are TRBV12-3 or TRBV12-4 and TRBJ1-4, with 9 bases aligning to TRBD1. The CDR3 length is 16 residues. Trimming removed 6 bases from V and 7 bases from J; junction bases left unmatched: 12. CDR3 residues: CASRRTSGTGIEKLFF. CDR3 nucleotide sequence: TGTGCCAGCAGACGGACCTCCGGGACAGGGATTGAAAAACTGTTTTTT.

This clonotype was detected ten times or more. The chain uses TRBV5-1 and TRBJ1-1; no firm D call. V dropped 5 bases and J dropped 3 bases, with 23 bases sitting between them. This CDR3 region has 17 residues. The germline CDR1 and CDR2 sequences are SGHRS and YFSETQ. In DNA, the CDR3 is TGCGCCAGCAGAGCGGGGTACGAGAGTACTGGGTACACTGAAGCTTTCTTT. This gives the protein CASRAGYESTGYTEAFF.

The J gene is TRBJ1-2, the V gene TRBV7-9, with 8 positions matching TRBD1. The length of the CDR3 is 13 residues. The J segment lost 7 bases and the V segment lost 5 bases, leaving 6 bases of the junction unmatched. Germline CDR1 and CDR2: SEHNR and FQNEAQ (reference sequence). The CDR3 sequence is CASSHPGGSGYTF. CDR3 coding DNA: TGTGCCAGCAGCCACCCAGGGGGCAGTGGCTACACCTTC.

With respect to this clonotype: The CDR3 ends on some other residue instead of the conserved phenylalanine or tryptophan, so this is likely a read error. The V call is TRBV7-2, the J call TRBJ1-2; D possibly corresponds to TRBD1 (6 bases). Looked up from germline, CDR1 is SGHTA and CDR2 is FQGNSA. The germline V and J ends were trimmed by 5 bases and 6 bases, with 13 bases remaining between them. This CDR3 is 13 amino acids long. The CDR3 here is CASSKQGSHGYTL. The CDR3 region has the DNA TGTGCCAGCAGCAAACAGGGATCCCATGGCTACACCCTC.

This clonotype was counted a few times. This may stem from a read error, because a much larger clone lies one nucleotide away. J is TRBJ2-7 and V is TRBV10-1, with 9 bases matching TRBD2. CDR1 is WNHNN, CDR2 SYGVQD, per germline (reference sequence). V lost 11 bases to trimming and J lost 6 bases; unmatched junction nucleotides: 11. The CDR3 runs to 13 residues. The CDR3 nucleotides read TGCGCCGGCTCCCTAGCGGGGCTGGGCGAGCAGTACTTC. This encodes CAGSLAGLGEQYF.

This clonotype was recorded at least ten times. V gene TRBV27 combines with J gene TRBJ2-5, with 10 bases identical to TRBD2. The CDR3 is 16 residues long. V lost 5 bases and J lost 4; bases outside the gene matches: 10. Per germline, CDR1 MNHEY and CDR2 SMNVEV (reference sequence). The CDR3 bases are TGTGCCAGCAGTAGGAGTTCACTAGCGGGGACAGAGACCCAGTACTTC. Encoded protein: CASSRSSLAGTETQYF.

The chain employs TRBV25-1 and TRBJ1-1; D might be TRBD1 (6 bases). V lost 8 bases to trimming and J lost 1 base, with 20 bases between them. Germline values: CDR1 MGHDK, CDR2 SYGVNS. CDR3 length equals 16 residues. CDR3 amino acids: CASSPPGGLANTEAFF. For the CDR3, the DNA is TGTGCCAGCTCACCACCGGGGGGCCTAGCGAACACTGAAGCTTTCTTT.

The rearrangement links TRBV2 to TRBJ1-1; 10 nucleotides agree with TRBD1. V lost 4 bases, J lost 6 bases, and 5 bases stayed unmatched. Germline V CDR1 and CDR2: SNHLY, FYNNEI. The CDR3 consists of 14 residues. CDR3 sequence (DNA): TGTGCCAGCAGTGGTTTGACAGGGGGCTCTGAAGCTTTCTTT. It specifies CASSGLTGGSEAFF. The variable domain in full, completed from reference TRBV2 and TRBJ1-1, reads EPEVTQTPSHQVTQMGQEVILRCVPISNHLYFYWYRQILGQKVEFLVSFYNNEISEKSEIFDDQFSVERPDGSNFTLKIRSTKLEDSAMYFCASSGLTGGSEAFFGQGTRLTVV.

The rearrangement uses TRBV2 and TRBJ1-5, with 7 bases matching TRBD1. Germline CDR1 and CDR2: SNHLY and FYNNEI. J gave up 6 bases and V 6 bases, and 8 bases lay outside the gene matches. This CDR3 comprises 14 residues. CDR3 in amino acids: CASRGNGDSQPQHF. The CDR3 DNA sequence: TGTGCCAGCAGGGGAAACGGGGACAGTCAGCCCCAGCATTTT. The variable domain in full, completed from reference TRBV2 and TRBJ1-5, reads EPEVTQTPSHQVTQMGQEVILRCVPISNHLYFYWYRQILGQKVEFLVSFYNNEISEKSEIFDDQFSVERPDGSNFTLKIRSTKLEDSAMYFCASRGNGDSQPQHFGDGTRLSIL.

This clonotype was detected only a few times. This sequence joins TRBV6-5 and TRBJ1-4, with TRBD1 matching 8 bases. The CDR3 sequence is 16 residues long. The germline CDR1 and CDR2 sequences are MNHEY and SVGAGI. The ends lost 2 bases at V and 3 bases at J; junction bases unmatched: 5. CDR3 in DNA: TGTGCCAGCAGTTACCCTACAGGGGGATCTAATGAAAAACTGTTTTTT. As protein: CASSYPTGGSNEKLFF.

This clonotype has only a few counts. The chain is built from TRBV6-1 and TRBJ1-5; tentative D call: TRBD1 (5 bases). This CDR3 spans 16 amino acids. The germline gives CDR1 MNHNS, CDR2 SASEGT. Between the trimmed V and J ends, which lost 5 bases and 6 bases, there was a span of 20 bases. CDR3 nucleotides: TGTGCCAGCAGTCCCAACCTCGGGGGGGTAGGTCAGCCCCAGCATTTT. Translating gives CASSPNLGGVGQPQHF.

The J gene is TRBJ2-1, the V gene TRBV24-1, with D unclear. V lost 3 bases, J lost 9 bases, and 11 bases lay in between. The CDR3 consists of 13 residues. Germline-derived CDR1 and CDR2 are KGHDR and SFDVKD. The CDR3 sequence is CATSDEETGEQFF. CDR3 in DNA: TGTGCCACCAGTGATGAGGAGACGGGTGAGCAGTTCTTC.

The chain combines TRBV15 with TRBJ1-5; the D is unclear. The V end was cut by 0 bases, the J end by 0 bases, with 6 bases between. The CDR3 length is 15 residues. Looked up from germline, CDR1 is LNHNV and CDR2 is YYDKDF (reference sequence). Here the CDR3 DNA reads TGTGCCACCAGCAGAGAGGTATATAGCAATCAGCCCCAGCATTTT. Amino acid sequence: CATSREVYSNQPQHF. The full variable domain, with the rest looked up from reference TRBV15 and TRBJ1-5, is DAMVIQNPRYQVTQFGKPVTLSCSQTLNHNVMYWYQQKSSQAPKLLFHYYDKDFNNEADTPDNFQSRRPNTSFCFLDIRSPGLGDTAMYLCATSREVYSNQPQHFGDGTRLSIL.

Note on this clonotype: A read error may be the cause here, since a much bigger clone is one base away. DNA of the CDR3: TGTGCCAGCAGGCCCCAATCAGGGAATTCATCCCTCCACTTT. Its translation is CASRPQSGNSSLHF. The chain uses TRBV6-4 and TRBJ1-6, with D possibly being TRBD1 (5 bases). In germline, CDR1 is MRHNA, CDR2 SNTAGT. CDR3 length equals 14 residues.

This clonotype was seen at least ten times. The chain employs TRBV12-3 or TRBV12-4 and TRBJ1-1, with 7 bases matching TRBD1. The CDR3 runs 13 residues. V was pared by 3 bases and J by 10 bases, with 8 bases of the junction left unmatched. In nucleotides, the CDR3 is TGTGCCAGCAGTTTTTTGCAGGGGGAAACAGCTTTCTTT. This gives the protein CASSFLQGETAFF.